This T cell receptor (beta chain) was found in a study of T cells after yellow fever vaccination (dated by TCRdb to about 2019). Context from the whole study: Libraries from fractions with low cell numbers were prepared with the SMART-Seq v4 Ultra Low Input RNA kit. To follow T-cell clones before and after primary and booster YFV17D yellow fever vaccination, bulk TCR alpha and beta repertoires were sequenced over time. The cohort comprised two healthy male donors, one aged 18 to 30 and one aged 30 to 40 years. Blood was drawn at multiple timepoints before and after primary and secondary immunization, with bulk PBMC replicates and cell subsets isolated. Broad study findings and their caveats: Compared with the primary T-cell response, the secondary T-cell response was weaker but faster, peaking on day 5 rather than day 15. FACS-sorted repertoires could contain abundant contaminating clonotypes from the bulk population, so computational filtering was required. A small share of clonotypes occurred in both CD4 and CD8 compartments, likely arising from convergent recombination. Most clones expanded after primary vaccination were re-detected after the booster (almost 97% of CD4 and approximately 88% of CD8), suggesting broad memory maintenance. Because only a couple of donors were included in the study, the extent to which the findings can be generalized is limited.

Worth noting for this clonotype: This receptor's antigen is unknown. Base qualities are not recorded, but no much larger clone differs from it by a single base.

Sample treatment or condition, as interpreted from the label and publication: live attenuated yellow fever vaccine strain. At each blood-draw timepoint, two biological replicates of bulk PBMCs were obtained. PBMCs were isolated from peripheral blood using a standard Ficoll-Paque protocol. TriZol was used to extract RNA from bulk PBMCs, CD4 and CD8 fractions, and dextramer-positive and dextramer-negative fractions. The V end loses 1 base and the J end loses 2 bases, and a stretch of 12 bases separates them. The germline V gene (reference sequence) yields DFQATT for CDR1 and SNEGSKA for CDR2. Including cysteine and phenylalanine, the CDR3 has 15 amino acids. Only CDR3 DNA remains: 45 bases, in frame from the first base. TCR cDNA was made using 5'RACE template switching, a step that added a universal primer site and unique molecular identifiers. Priming of cDNA synthesis was performed from both the TCR alpha and TCR beta constant segments. Two PCR steps were used to amplify libraries, with sample barcodes and sequencing adapters being added in the second step. Sequencing of libraries was done on Illumina HiSeq 2500 (2x100 bp) or NovaSeq (2x150 bp). The authors' pipeline ran thus. Reads were demultiplexed and collapsed into UMI consensus sequences with MIGEC, and V(D)J alignment was performed with MiXCR. Vaccine-responding clonotypes were identified with edgeR using replicate PBMC samples, with FDR below 0.01 and a log2 fold change above 5 up to day 15 being required. Each bulk clonotype received a CD4 or CD8 identity based on whether the sequenced CD4 or CD8 repertoire contained that clonotype at higher abundance. Starting from the raw public reads, TCRdb applied fastp trimming at Q25, assembled clones with MiXCR and retained in-frame beta chains. For every CDR3 protein sequence, its rows merge into one entry that carries the most common genes and DNA. The V and J calls, along with clone size, are taken from TCRdb and not from the paper's own processing. This sample comprises around 600,000 distinct CDR3 sequences, 9% to 15% of them detected only once. Approximately 15% of the sample goes to the ten largest clones.

This sequence uses TRBV20-1 and TRBJ2-1, with no confidently assigned D gene. This specimen was PBMCs, taken on the day of the yellow fever booster vaccination. The sequence came from a young man who received the YFV17D yellow fever vaccine. The nucleotide sequence is TGCAGTGCTAGAGGGAAGGGCGGAGCCTACAATGAGCAGTTCTTC. It is translated as CSARGKGGAYNEQFF.